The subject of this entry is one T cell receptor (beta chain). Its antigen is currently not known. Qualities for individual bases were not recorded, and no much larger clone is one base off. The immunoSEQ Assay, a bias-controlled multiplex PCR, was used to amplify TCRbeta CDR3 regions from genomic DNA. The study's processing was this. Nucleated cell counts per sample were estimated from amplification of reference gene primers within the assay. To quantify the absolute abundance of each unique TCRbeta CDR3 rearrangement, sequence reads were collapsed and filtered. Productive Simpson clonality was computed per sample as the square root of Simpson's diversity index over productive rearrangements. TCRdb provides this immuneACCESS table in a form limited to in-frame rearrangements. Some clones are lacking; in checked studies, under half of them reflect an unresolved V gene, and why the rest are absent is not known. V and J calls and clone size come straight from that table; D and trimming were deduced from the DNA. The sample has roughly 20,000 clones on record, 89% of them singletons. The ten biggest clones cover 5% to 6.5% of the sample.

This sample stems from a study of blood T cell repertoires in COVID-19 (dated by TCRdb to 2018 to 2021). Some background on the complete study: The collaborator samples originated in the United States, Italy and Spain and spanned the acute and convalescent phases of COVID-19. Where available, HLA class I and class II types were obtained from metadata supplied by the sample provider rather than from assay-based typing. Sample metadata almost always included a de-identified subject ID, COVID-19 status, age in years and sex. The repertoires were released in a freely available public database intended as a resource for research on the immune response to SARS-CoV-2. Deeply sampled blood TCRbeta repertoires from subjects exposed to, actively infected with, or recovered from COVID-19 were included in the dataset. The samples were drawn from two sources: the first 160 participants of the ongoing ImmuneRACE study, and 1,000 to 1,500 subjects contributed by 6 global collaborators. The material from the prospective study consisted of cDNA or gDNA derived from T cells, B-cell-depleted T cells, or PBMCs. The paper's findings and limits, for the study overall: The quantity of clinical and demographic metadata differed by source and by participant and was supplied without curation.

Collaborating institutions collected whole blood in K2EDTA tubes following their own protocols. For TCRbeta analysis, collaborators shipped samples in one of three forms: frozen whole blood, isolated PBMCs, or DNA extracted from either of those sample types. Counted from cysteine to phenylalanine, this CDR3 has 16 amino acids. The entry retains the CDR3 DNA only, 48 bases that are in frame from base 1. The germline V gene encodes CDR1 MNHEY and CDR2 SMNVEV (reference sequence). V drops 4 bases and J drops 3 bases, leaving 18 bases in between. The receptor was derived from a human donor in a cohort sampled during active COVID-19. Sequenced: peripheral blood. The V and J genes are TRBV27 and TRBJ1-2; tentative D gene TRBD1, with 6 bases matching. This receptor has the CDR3 CASSSRAGTNHYGYTF. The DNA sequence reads TGTGCCAGCAGTTCACGAGCAGGGACAAACCACTATGGCTACACCTTC.